This T cell receptor beta chain came from a study of blood T cell repertoires in COVID-19. Trimming cost V 3 bases and J 6 bases, with 11 bases left between them. Germline loops: CDR1 SGHTA, CDR2 FQGTGA. The length of the CDR3 is 14 residues. Generated by immunoSEQ multiplex PCR, the TCRdb table keeps only in-frame clones and is missing some. In the table there are some 180,000 clones, about 88% of which are singletons. The sequencing sample was made of peripheral blood. This TCR derives from a man aged 50-60 years with COVID-19, enrolled during active disease. This chain uses TRBV7-3 with TRBJ2-2, with a weak D call TRBD1 (6 bases). The CDR3 spells CASSLGRGSGELFF. Here the CDR3 DNA reads TGTGCCAGCAGCTTGGGCAGGGGTTCCGGGGAGCTGTTTTTT.